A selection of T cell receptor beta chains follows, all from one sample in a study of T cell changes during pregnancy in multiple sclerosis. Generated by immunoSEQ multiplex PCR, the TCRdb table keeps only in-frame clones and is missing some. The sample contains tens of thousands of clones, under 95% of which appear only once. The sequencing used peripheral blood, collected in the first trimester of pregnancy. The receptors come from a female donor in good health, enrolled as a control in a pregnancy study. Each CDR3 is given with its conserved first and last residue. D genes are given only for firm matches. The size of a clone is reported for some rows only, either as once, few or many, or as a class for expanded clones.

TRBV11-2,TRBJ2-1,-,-,TGTGCCAGCAGCTTAGATCTACGGGATAATGAGCAAAATAAATTCTTC,CASSLDLRDNEQNKFF
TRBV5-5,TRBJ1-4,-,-,TGTGCCAGCAGCTTGGCCGGGGGGTTTGAAAAACTGTTTTTT,CASSLAGGFEKLFF
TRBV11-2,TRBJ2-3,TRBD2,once,TGTGCCAGCAGCTTAGCGGTCGGACTAGCGGGCACAGATACGCAGTATTTT,CASSLAVGLAGTDTQYF
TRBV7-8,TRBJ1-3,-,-,TGTGCCAGCAGCGCAGCGGGGGGTGGCGGAAACACCATATATTTT,CASSAAGGGGNTIYF
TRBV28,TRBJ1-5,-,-,TGTGCCAGCAGTTTGAGCCAGCCCCAGCATTTT,CASSLSQPQHF
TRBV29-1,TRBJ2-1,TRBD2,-,TGCAGCGTTGAGGGGCTAGCGGAGACACCAGGACACTACAATGAGCAGTTCTTC,CSVEGLAETPGHYNEQFF
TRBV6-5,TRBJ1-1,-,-,TGTGCCAGCAGACGACTCCGGACACGGAACACTGAAGCTTTCTTT,CASRRLRTRNTEAFF
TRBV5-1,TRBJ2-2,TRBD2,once,TGCGCCAGCAGCTTACTAGCGGACTTGAACACCGGGGAGCTGTTTTTT,CASSLLADLNTGELFF
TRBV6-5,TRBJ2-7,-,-,TGTGCCAGCAGTTACGATTCTACCTCCTACGAGCAGTACTTC,CASSYDSTSYEQYF
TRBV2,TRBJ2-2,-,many,TGTGCCAGCAGCACCACCGATCGGAGCACCGGGGAGCTGTTTTTT,CASSTTDRSTGELFF
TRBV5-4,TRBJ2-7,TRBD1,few,TGTGCCAGCAGCTTGAGTGGGACAGGGGTCTACGAGCAGTACTTC,CASSLSGTGVYEQYF
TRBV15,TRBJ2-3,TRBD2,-,TGTGCCACGGGACTAGCGGGCCACGATACGCAGTATTTT,CATGLAGHDTQYF
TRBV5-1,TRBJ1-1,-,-,TGCGCCAGCAGCTCAAAGTGGGTCGGGGTTGAAGCTTTCTTT,CASSSKWVGVEAFF
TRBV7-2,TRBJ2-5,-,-,TGTGCCAGCAGCTTTACTAACCAAGAGACCCAGTACTTC,CASSFTNQETQYF
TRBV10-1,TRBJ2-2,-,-,TGCGCCAGTAAGCGCACCGGGGAGCTGTTTTTT,CASKRTGELFF
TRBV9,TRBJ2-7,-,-,TGTGCCAGCAGCGTCGGAGAAGGAGCCTACGAGCAGTACTTC,CASSVGEGAYEQYF
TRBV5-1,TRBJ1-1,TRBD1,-,TGCGCCAGCATGGGAGACAGGGGGAACACTGAAGCTTTCTTT,CASMGDRGNTEAFF
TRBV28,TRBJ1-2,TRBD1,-,TGTGCCAGCAGTTTATTATTTTGGGACAGGGCCAATCCTAACTATGGCTACACCTTC,CASSLLFWDRANPNYGYTF
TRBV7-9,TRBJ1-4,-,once,TGTGCCAGCAGCGTACAGGGTCCAAGTGAAAAACTGTTTTTT,CASSVQGPSEKLFF
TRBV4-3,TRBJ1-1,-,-,TGCGCCAGCAGCCAAGATCAGATTCAAAGGATGGCGGGGGCTGAAGCTTTCTTT,CASSQDQIQRMAGAEAFF
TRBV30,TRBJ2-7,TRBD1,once,TGTGCCTCTTCGTCAGGGGGCTCCCACGAGCAGTACTTC,CASSSGGSHEQYF
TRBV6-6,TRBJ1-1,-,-,TGTGCCAGCAGTTACTCGTACGGGAACACTGAAGCTTTCTTT,CASSYSYGNTEAFF